This TCR beta chain was found in a study of cytomegalovirus exposure and HLA in healthy donors. With 1 base clipped from V and 1 base from J, the junction kept 7 bases outside the gene matches. Germline assignment: CDR1 LNHDA and CDR2 SQIVND (reference sequence). CDR3 length: 17 residues. TCRdb keeps only in-frame clones here, not all; method: immunoSEQ multiplex PCR. This sample has approximately 150,000 clones, with less than 90% found just once. Material: PBMCs. This chain connects TRBV19 to TRBJ2-7, with TRBD1 matching over 10 bases. This clonotype was sampled from a woman between 18 and 30 years old in good health and CMV-seropositive. Here the CDR3 reads CASSIAGQGVESYEQYF. CDR3 DNA: TGTGCCAGTAGTATAGCCGGACAGGGGGTAGAATCCTACGAGCAGTACTTC.